This T cell receptor (beta chain) was observed in a study of T cell responses to AZD1222 COVID-19 vaccine. Study-level background: Pooled in the analysis were second doses at about 4 or about 12 weeks. Study conclusions and caveats: White British ancestry dominated among donors, who included more females, and clonal diversity was possibly underestimated. Repertoire sampling happened only post peak T cell response.

This table comes from immunoSEQ multiplex PCR, and its TCRdb copy is limited to in-frame clones, with some not included. The sample has over 100,000 clones; 85% to 90% are singletons. As concerns this clone: Its antigen is not known.

CDR1 and CDR2 (germline): MNHEY, SMNVEV (reference sequence). This CDR3 spans 13 amino acids. V lost 10 bases to trimming and J lost 6 bases; unmatched junction nucleotides: 6. The specimen was peripheral blood, collected on day 0 of AZD1222 vaccination. The chain carries TRBV27 and TRBJ2-1; 10 bases are shared with TRBD1. This TCR was sampled from an adult in good health. The CDR3 spells CATAGQGSNEQFF. Here the CDR3 DNA reads TGTGCCACCGCGGGACAGGGGTCCAATGAGCAGTTCTTC.